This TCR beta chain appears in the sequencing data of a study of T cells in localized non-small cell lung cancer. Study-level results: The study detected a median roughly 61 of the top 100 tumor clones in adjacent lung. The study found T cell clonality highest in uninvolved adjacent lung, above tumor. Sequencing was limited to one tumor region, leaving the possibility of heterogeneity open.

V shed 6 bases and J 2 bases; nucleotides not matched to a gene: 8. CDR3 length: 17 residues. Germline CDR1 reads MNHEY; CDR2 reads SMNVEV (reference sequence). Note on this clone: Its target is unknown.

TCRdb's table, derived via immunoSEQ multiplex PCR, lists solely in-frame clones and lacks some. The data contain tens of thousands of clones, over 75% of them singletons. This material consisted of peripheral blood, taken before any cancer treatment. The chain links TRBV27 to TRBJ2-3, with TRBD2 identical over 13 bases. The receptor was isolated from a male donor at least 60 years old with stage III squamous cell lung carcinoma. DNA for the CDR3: TGTGCCAGCAGGTCTCGGGGACTAGCGGGACTCACAGATACGCAGTATTTT. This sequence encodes CASRSRGLAGLTDTQYF.